These 6 T cell receptor beta chains were all obtained from the same sample, sequenced in a study of blood T cells in healthy people across ages. Alongside a J-beta primer mix, a sample-barcoded 5' primer served in a second PCR lasting roughly 6 to 11 cycles. TCRdb re-analysed the 5' RACE reads in MiXCR, keeping a single row per CDR3 protein. This sample has about 1.4 million distinct CDR3 sequences, with approximately 59% found just once. Material: blood. Source of these receptors: a man aged 18 to 30 in good health.

The rearrangement joins TRBV4-1 to TRBJ2-4; tentatively, D is TRBD1 or TRBD2 (5 bases each). Trimming stripped 2 bases from V and 1 base from J, with 9 bases between. The germline V gene encodes CDR1 MGHRA and CDR2 YSYEKL. The CDR3 consists of 15 residues. The CDR3 bases are TGCGCCAGCAGCCAACGAGGGGTGGCCAAAAACATTCAGTACTTC. The encoded protein is CASSQRGVAKNIQYF.

The chain is built from TRBV4-3 and TRBJ2-3; D perhaps matches TRBD1 (6 bases). V was clipped by 1 base and J by 5 bases, with 10 bases between them. Germline CDR1 reads LGHNA; CDR2 reads YSLEER. The CDR3 length is 14 residues. The chain's CDR3 is CASSQGTEGDTQYF. For the CDR3, the DNA is TGCGCCAGCAGCCAAGGGACAGAGGGAGATACGCAGTATTTT.

V usage is TRBV27 and J usage is TRBJ2-5; 7 nucleotides match TRBD1. With 3 bases clipped from V and 0 bases from J, the junction kept 7 bases outside the gene matches. Germline V lookup: CDR1 MNHEY, CDR2 SMNVEV (reference sequence). The CDR3 runs 16 residues. The CDR3 coding sequence is TGTGCCAGCAGTTTCTTTCAAGGGACAGACCAAGAGACCCAGTACTTC. Translation gives CASSFFQGTDQETQYF.

This clonotype was counted between two and nine times. This chain's CDR3 is CASSQEVGEWRGSYEQYF. In DNA form, the CDR3 reads TGCGCCAGCAGCCAAGAAGTCGGGGAGTGGCGGGGGAGTTACGAGCAGTACTTC. The chain joins TRBV4-3 to TRBJ2-7; TRBD2 matches 7 bases. The CDR3 has 18 amino acids. Trimming took 0 bases from V and 4 from J; bases not matched to a gene: 15. Germline values: CDR1 LGHNA, CDR2 YSLEER.

V usage is TRBV2 and J usage is TRBJ1-1; tentative D call: TRBD1 (5 bases). The germline V gene encodes CDR1 SNHLY and CDR2 FYNNEI. The ends were cut back, 7 bases at V and 2 bases at J, with 17 bases in the middle. The length of the CDR3 is 15 residues. The CDR3 sequence is CASTRFTGANTEAFF. The CDR3 DNA reads as TGTGCCAGCACCCGTTTCACAGGAGCCAACACTGAAGCTTTCTTT.

This clonotype has just a few counts. The chain uses TRBV20-1 and TRBJ2-7; D gene ambiguous. Trimming removed 0 bases at V and 6 bases at J, with 6 bases between. The germline V gene encodes CDR1 DFQATT and CDR2 SNEGSKA (reference sequence). This CDR3 has 11 amino acids. This CDR3 is CSARDLREQYF. As DNA, the CDR3 is TGCAGTGCTAGAGATCTTCGCGAGCAGTACTTC.